Below are 14 T cell receptor beta chains sequenced from a single sample in a study of blood T cell repertoires in COVID-19. The method was immunoSEQ multiplex PCR; TCRdb's version includes in-frame clones alone and lacks a portion of them. The sample contains 100,000 to 120,000 clones, about 88% of which appear only once. Sequencing was performed on peripheral blood. The receptors come from a woman between 45 and 65 years old with acute or convalescent COVID-19.

The chain joins TRBV28 to TRBJ1-1; TRBD1 matches 9 bases. The V and J ends lost 6 bases and 2 bases, in that order; junction bases with no gene match: 1. In germline, CDR1 is MDHEN, CDR2 SYDVKM. This CDR3 comprises 13 residues. This CDR3 reads CASRGQGNTEAFF. The CDR3 DNA sequence: TGTGCCAGCAGGGGACAGGGTAACACTGAAGCTTTCTTT.

V usage is TRBV18 and J usage is TRBJ2-7; D may be TRBD1 (5 bases). This CDR3 region has 15 residues. Germline V CDR1 and CDR2: KGHSH, LQKENI. V was clipped by 0 bases and J by 5 bases, with 14 bases between them. In DNA, the CDR3 is TGTGCCAGCTCACCACCGGCCTCAAGGGGCAACGAGCAGTACTTC. Protein: CASSPPASRGNEQYF.

This clone was counted between two and nine times. J is TRBJ2-3 and V is TRBV10-3; a possible D gene is TRBD2 (5 bases). The CDR3 totals 15 residues. With 5 bases removed from V and 1 base from J, the gap between germline ends came to 13 bases. Germline CDR1 and CDR2: ENHRY and SYGVKD. The DNA for the CDR3 is TGTGCCATCAGTTTGACTACGGGCCGCACAGATACGCAGTATTTT. Its protein is CAISLTTGRTDTQYF.

This chain connects TRBV28 to TRBJ2-3, with D maybe TRBD2 (6 bases). The CDR3 extends over 15 amino acids. V lost 3 bases and J lost 4, with 14 bases in between. The germline V gene has CDR1 MDHEN and CDR2 SYDVKM. The CDR3 spells CASSLGGIIADTQYF. The DNA for the CDR3 is TGTGCCAGCAGTTTGGGCGGGATCATAGCAGATACGCAGTATTTT.

This clone is medium-sized within its sample. J is TRBJ2-7 and V is TRBV4-2; D is possibly TRBD2 (5 bases). Germline CDR1 is LGHNA and CDR2 is YNFKEQ. This CDR3 contains 13 residues. Trimming shortened V by 3 bases and J by 5 bases, and 11 bases separated the two germline ends. In nucleotides, the CDR3 is TGTGCCAGCAGCCACGCTGAGAGGGACGAGCAGTACTTC. The encoded protein is CASSHAERDEQYF.

The J gene is TRBJ2-2, the V gene TRBV24-1; 8 bases line up with TRBD1. Germline loops: CDR1 KGHDR, CDR2 SFDVKD. The CDR3 is 14 amino acids. Trimming cost V 4 bases and J 5 bases; bases outside gene matches: 2. CDR3: CATSDYRGTGELFF. CDR3 bases: TGTGCCACCAGTGACTACAGGGGGACCGGGGAGCTGTTTTTT.

J is TRBJ2-1 and V is TRBV18, with TRBD2 matching over 12 bases. Trimming removed 4 bases from V and 1 base from J; junction bases left unmatched: 8. The CDR3 totals 18 residues. Germline CDR1 and CDR2: KGHSH and LQKENI. The CDR3 coding sequence is TGTGCCAGCTCACGGGCGACTAGCGGGAGCTCGTCCTACAATGAGCAGTTCTTC. Protein product: CASSRATSGSSSYNEQFF.

The V call is TRBV5-5, the J call TRBJ1-2; 7 bases are a match to TRBD1. The germline V gene has CDR1 SGHKS and CDR2 YYEKEE (reference sequence). There are 15 residues in the CDR3. Germline trimming cut 2 bases from V and 2 bases from J; bases unmatched to any gene: 6. CDR3 in amino acids: CASSFDRARNYGYTF. In DNA form, the CDR3 reads TGTGCCAGCAGCTTCGACAGGGCTAGAAACTATGGCTACACCTTC.

The V and J genes are TRBV19 and TRBJ1-2; D unclear. Germline CDR1 and CDR2: LNHDA and SQIVND (reference sequence). The germline V and J ends were trimmed by 0 bases and 0 bases, with 11 bases remaining between them. The CDR3 has 16 residues. CDR3 in amino acids: CASSIDLVSANYGYTF. The CDR3 bases are TGTGCCAGTAGTATAGATCTGGTCAGCGCTAACTATGGCTACACCTTC.

This chain uses TRBV2 with TRBJ1-1; a weak D match, TRBD1 (5 bases). This CDR3 region has 15 residues. Germline V gene lookup returns CDR1 SNHLY and CDR2 FYNNEI. Trimming took off 1 base at V and 0 bases at J, with 9 bases between the two ends. CDR3 bases: TGTGCCAGCAGTGAAGAGGGACTGATGAACACTGAAGCTTTCTTT. Translating gives CASSEEGLMNTEAFF. Using reference TRBV2 and TRBJ1-1 for the parts outside the CDR3, the full variable domain is EPEVTQTPSHQVTQMGQEVILRCVPISNHLYFYWYRQILGQKVEFLVSFYNNEISEKSEIFDDQFSVERPDGSNFTLKIRSTKLEDSAMYFCASSEEGLMNTEAFFGQGTRLTVV.

The chain couples TRBV29-1 to TRBJ1-2; D uncertain. The CDR3 runs 16 residues. The V gene's germline CDR1 is SQVTM and CDR2 ANQGSEA. Trimming removed 7 bases from V and 3 bases from J, with 24 bases in between. The DNA of the CDR3 is TGCAGCGCTGCCGTGGGCTCAGGAGGCTTGTACTATGGCTACACCTTC. It specifies CSAAVGSGGLYYGYTF.

The rearrangement uses TRBV10-1 and TRBJ2-1; D is ambiguous. CDR1 is WNHNN, CDR2 SYGVQD, per germline (reference sequence). V was shortened by 5 bases and J by 2 bases, with 10 bases between the two germline ends. The CDR3 length is 14 residues. The CDR3 protein is CASSLQQAYNEQFF. For the CDR3, the DNA is TGCGCCAGCAGTCTCCAACAAGCCTACAATGAGCAGTTCTTC.

The CDR3 coding sequence is TGCAGCGTTGAAGTAGGGGCGGGGGCCGGGGAGCTGTTTTTT. Protein sequence: CSVEVGAGAGELFF. The chain has TRBV29-1 and TRBJ2-2; 7 bases align to TRBD2. The J segment lost 6 bases and the V segment lost 1 base, leaving 5 bases of the junction unmatched. Germline CDR1 SQVTM, CDR2 ANQGSEA. The CDR3 covers 14 residues.

This sequence joins TRBV28 and TRBJ2-7; 9 bases are a match to TRBD2. This CDR3 has 16 residues. The V segment lost 2 bases and the J segment 2 bases; nucleotides outside the gene matches: 7. Germline CDR1 MDHEN, CDR2 SYDVKM. CDR3 sequence (DNA): TGTGCCAGCAGTTTACCCGGGGCGGGAGGGCCCTACGAGCAGTACTTC. Its protein is CASSLPGAGGPYEQYF.